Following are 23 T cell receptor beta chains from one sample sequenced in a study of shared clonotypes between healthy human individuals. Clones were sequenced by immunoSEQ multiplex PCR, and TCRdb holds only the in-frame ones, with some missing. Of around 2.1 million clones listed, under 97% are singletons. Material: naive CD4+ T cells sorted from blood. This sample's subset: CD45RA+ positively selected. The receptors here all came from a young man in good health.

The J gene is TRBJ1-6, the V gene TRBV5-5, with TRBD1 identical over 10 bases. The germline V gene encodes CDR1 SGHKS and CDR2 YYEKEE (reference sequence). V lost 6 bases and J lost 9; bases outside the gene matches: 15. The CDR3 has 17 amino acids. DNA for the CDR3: TGTGCCAGCAACTCCTCTCCGGGACAGGGGATTCGTTCACCCCTCCACTTT. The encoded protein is CASNSSPGQGIRSPLHF.

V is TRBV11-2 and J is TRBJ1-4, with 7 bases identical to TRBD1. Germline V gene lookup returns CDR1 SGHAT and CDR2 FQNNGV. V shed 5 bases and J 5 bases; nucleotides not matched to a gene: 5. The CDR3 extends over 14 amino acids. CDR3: CASSRGQLNEKLFF. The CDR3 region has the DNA TGTGCCAGCAGCCGGGGACAGCTGAATGAAAAACTGTTTTTT.

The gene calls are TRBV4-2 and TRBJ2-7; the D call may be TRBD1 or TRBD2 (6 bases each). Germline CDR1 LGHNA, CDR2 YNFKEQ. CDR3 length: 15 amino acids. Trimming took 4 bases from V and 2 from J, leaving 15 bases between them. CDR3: CASSPGAGDTYEQYF. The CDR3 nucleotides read TGTGCCAGCAGCCCGGGGGCAGGGGATACCTACGAGCAGTACTTC.

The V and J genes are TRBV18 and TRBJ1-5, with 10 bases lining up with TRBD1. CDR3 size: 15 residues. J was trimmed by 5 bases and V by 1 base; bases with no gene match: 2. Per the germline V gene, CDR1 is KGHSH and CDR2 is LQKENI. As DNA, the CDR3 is TGTGCCAGCTCACCACTGGGACAGGGGCATCAGCCCCAGCATTTT. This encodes CASSPLGQGHQPQHF.

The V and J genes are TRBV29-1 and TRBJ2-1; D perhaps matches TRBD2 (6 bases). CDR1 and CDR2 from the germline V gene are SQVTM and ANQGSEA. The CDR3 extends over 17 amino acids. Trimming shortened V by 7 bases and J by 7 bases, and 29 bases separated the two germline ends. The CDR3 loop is CSAVIRTGEDRWNEQFF. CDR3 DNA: TGCAGCGCGGTGATAAGAACGGGAGAAGACCGGTGGAATGAGCAGTTCTTC.

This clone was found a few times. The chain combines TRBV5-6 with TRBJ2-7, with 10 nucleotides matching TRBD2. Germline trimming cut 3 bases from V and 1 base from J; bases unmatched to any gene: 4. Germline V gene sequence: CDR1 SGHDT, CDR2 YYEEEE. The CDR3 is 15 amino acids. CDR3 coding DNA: TGTGCCAGCAGCTCACCGGGACTAGCGTCCTACGAGCAGTACTTC. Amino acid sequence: CASSSPGLASYEQYF.

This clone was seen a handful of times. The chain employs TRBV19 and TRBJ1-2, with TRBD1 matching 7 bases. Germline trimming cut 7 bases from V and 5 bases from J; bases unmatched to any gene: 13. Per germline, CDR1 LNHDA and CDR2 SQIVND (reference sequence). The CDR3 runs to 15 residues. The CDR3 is CASIQGGGQPYGYTF. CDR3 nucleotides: TGTGCCAGTATTCAAGGAGGGGGACAGCCTTATGGCTACACCTTC.

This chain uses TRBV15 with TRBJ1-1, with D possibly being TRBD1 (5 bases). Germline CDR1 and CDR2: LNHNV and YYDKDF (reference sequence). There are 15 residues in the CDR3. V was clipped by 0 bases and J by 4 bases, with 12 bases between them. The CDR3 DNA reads TGTGCCACCAGCAGAGAGGCAGGGTTGGGCACTGAAGCTTTCTTT. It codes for CATSREAGLGTEAFF.

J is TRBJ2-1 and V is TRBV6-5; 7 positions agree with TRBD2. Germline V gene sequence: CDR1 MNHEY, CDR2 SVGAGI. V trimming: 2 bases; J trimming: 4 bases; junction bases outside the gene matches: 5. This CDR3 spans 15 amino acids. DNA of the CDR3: TGTGCCAGCAGTTACCGGTCTAGCGGATACAATGAGCAGTTCTTC. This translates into CASSYRSSGYNEQFF.

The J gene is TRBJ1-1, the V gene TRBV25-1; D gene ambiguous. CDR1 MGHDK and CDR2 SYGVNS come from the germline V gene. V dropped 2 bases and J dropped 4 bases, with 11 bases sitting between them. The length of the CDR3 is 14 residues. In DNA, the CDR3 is TGTGCCAGCAGTGAAGCGACGGGTCCCACTGAAGCTTTCTTT. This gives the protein CASSEATGPTEAFF.

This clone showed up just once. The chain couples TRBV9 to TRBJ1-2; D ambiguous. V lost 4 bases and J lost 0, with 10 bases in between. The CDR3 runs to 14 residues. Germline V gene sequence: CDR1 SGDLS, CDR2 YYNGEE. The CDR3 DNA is TGTGCCAGCAGCTCCCAGAGAGCTAACTATGGCTACACCTTC. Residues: CASSSQRANYGYTF.

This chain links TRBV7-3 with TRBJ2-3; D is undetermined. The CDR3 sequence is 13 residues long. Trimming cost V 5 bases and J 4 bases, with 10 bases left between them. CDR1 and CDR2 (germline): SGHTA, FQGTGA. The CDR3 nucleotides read TGTGCCAGCAGCCCCCGTGCTTCAGATACGCAGTATTTT. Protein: CASSPRASDTQYF. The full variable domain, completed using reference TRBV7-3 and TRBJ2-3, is GAGVSQTPSNKVTEKGKYVELRCDPISGHTALYWYRQSLGQGPEFLIYFQGTGAADDSGLPNDRFFAVRPEGSVSTLKIQRTERGDSAVYLCASSPRASDTQYFGPGTRLTVL.

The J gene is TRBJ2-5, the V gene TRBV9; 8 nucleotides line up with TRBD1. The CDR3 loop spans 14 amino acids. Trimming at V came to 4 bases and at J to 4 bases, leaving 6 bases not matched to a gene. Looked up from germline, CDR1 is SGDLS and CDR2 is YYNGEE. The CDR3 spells CASSPGQGVETQYF. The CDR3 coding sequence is TGTGCCAGCAGCCCAGGACAGGGCGTAGAGACCCAGTACTTC.

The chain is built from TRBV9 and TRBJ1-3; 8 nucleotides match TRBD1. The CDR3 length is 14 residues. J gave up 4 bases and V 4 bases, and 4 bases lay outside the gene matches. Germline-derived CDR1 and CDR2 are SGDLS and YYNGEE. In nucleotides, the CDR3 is TGTGCCAGCAGCCCAAGGGACAGGGGAAACACCATATATTTT. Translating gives CASSPRDRGNTIYF.

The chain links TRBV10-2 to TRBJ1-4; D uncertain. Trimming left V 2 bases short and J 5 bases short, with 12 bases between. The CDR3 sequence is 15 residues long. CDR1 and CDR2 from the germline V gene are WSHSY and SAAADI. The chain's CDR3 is CASSENLLGNEKLFF. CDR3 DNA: TGCGCCAGCAGTGAGAATTTACTCGGAAATGAAAAACTGTTTTTT.

DNA for the CDR3: TGTGCCAGCGGGGCACACAGGGGGCGCGACACAGATACGCAGTATTTT. It specifies CASGAHRGRDTDTQYF. J is TRBJ2-3 and V is TRBV2, with 9 bases identical to TRBD1. The trim removed 8 bases at V and 2 bases at J, leaving 11 bases unmatched. From germline, CDR1 is SNHLY and CDR2 FYNNEI. There are 16 residues in the CDR3. Complete variable domain (other parts from reference TRBV2 and TRBJ2-3): EPEVTQTPSHQVTQMGQEVILRCVPISNHLYFYWYRQILGQKVEFLVSFYNNEISEKSEIFDDQFSVERPDGSNFTLKIRSTKLEDSAMYFCASGAHRGRDTDTQYFGPGTRLTVL.

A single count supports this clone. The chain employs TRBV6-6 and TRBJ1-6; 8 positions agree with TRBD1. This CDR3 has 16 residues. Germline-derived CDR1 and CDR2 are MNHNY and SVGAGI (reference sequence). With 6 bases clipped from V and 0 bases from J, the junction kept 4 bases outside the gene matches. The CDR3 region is CASRDRESSYNSPLHF. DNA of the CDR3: TGTGCCAGCAGGGACAGGGAGAGCTCCTATAATTCACCCCTCCACTTT.

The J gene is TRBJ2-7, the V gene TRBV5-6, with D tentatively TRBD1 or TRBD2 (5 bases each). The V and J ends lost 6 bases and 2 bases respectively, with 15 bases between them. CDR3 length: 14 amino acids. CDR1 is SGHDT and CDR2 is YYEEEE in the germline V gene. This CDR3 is CASTRQLGAYEQYF. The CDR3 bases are TGTGCCAGCACGCGGCAGCTGGGGGCCTACGAGCAGTACTTC.

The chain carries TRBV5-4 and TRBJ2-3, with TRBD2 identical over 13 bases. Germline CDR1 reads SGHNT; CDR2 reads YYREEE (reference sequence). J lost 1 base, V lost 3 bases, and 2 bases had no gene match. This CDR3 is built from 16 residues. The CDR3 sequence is CASSYGLAGGTDTQYF. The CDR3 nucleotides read TGTGCCAGCAGCTACGGACTAGCGGGGGGCACAGATACGCAGTATTTT. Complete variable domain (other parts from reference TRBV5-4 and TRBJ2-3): ETGVTQSPTHLIKTRGQQVTLRCSSQSGHNTVSWYQQALGQGPQFIFQYYREEENGRGNFPPRFSGLQFPNYSSELNVNALELDDSALYLCASSYGLAGGTDTQYFGPGTRLTVL.

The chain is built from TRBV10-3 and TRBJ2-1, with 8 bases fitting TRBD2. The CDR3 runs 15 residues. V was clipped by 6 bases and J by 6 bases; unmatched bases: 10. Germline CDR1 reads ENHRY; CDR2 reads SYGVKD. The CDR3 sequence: CAISQGLEAGNEQFF. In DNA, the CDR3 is TGTGCCATCAGCCAGGGACTAGAGGCGGGCAATGAGCAGTTCTTC.

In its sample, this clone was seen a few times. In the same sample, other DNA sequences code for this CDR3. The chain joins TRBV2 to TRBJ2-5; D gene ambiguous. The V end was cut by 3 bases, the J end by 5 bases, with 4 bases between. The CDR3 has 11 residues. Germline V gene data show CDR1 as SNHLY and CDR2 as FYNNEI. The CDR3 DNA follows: TGTGCCAGCAGTGAGTCGGAGACCCAGTACTTC. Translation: CASSESETQYF.

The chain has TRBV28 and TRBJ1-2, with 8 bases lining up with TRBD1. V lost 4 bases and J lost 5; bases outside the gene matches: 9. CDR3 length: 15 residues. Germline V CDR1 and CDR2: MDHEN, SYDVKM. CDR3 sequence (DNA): TGTGCCAGCAGTTCAGGGACAGGCCGGAGGTATGGCTACACCTTC. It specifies CASSSGTGRRYGYTF.

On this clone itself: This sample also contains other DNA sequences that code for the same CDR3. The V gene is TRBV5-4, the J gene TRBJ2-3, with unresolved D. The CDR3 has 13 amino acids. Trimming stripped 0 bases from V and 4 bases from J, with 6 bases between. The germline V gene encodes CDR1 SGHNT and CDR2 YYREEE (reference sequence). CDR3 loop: CASSLAGADTQYF. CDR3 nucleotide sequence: TGTGCCAGCAGCTTGGCGGGCGCAGATACGCAGTATTTT.